Sequencing of this T cell receptor beta chain was carried out in a study of beta chain features in type 1 diabetes. The sequenced template was cDNA made from the entire isolated RNA. Produced via immunoSEQ multiplex PCR; TCRdb's table is partial and in-frame only. The sample has about 400,000 clones; roughly an eighth are singletons. Comments on this clone: Its antigen remains unidentified. This same CDR3 is encoded by further DNA sequences in the sample.

The CDR3 has 14 amino acids. Trimming cost V 1 base and J 2 bases, with 6 bases left between them. The germline CDR1 and CDR2 sequences are SGHVS and FNYEAQ. Study outcomes and limitations: It was among patients, rather than healthy donors, that naive, central memory and Treg TCRB repertoires appeared more similar. Moderate but significant shortening of TCRB CDR3s was recorded in all four CD4+ subsets from Type 1 diabetes patients.

The sequencing input was naive CD4+ T cells from blood. The gene calls are TRBV7-6 and TRBJ1-5; unclear D gene. The sequence derives from a young woman with type 1 diabetes. The DNA for the CDR3 is TGTGCCAGCAGCTTAGGAGGTGGCAATCAGCCCCAGCATTTT. Translating it yields CASSLGGGNQPQHF.